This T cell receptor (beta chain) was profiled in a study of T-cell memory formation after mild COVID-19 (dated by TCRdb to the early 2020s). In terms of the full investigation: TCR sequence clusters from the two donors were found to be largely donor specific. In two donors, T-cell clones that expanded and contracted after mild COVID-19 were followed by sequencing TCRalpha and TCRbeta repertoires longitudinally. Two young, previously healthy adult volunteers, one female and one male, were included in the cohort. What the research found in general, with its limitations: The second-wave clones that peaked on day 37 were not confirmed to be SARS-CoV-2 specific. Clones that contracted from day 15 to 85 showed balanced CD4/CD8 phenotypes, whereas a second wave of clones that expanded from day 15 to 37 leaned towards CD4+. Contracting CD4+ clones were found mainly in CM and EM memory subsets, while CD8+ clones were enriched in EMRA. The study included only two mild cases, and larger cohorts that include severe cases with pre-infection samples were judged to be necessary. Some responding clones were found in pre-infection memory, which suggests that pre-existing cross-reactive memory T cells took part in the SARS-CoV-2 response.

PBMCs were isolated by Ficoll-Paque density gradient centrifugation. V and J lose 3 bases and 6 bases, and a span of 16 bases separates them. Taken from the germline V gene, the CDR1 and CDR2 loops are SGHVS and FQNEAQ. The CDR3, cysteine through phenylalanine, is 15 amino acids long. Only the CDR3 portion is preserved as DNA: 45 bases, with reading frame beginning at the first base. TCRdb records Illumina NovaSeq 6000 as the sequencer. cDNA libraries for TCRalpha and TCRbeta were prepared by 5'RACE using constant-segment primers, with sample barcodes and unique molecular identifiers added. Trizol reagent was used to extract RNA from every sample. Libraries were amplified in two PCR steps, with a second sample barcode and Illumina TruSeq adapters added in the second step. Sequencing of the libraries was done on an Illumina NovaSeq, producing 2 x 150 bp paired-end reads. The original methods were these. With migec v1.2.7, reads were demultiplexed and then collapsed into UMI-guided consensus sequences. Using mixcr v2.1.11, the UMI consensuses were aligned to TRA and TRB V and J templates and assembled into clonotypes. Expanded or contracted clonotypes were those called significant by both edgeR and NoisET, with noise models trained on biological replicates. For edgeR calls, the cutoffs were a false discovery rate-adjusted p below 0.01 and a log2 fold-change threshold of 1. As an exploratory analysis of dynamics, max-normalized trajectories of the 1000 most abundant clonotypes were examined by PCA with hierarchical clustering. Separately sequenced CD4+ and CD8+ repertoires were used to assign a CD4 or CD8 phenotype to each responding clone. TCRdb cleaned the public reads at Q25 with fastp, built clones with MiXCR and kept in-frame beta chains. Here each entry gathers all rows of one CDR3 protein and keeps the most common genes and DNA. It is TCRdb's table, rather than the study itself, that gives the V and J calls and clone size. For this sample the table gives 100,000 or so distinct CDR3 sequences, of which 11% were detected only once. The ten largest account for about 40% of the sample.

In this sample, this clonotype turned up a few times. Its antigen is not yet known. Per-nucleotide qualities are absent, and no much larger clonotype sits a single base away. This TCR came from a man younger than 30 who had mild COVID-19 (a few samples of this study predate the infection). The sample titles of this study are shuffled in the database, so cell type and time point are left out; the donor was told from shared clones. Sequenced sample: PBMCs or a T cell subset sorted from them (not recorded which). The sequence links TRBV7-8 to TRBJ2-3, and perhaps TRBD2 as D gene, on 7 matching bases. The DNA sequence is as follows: TGTGCCAGCAGCTTTGGGGGGGGGCCGTCGGATACGCAGTATTTT. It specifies CASSFGGGPSDTQYF.